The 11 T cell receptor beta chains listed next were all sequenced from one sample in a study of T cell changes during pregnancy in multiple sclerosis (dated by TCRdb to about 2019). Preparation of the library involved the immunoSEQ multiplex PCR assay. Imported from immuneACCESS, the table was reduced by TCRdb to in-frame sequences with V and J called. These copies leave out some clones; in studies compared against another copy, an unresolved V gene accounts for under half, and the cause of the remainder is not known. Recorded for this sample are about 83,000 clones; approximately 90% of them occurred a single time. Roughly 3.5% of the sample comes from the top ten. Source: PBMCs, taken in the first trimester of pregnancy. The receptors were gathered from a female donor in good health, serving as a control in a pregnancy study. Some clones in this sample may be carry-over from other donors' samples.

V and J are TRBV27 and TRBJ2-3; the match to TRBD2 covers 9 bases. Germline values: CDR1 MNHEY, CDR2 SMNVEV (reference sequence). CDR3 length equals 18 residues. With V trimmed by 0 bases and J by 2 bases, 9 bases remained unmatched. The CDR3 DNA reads TGTGCCAGCAGTTTATCGAACCTAGCGGGAACCCCCACAGATACGCAGTATTTT. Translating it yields CASSLSNLAGTPTDTQYF.

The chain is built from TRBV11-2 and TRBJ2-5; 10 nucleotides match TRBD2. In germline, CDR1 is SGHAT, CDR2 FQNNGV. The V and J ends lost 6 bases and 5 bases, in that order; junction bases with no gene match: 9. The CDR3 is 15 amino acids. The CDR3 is CASRALAGDLETQYF. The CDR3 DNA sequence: TGTGCCAGCAGGGCCCTAGCGGGAGATCTGGAGACCCAGTACTTC. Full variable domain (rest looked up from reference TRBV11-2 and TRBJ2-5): EAGVAQSPRYKIIEKRQSVAFWCNPISGHATLYWYQQILGQGPKLLIQFQNNGVVDDSQLPKDRFSAERLKGVDSTLKIQPAKLEDSAVYLCASRALAGDLETQYFGPGTRLLVL.

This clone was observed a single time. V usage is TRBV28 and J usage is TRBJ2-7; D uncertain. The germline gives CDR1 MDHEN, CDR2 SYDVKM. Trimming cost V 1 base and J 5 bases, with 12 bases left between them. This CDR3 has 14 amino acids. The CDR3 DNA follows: TGTGCCAGCAGTTTATCTTTTTTTGCAGACGAGCAGTACTTC. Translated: CASSLSFFADEQYF.

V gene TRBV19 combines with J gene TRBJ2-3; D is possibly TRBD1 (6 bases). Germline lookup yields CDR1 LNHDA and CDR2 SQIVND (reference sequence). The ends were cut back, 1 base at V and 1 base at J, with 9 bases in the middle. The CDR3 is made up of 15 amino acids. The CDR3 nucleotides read TGTGCCAGTAGTATAGCAGGGGTAGGCACAGATACGCAGTATTTT. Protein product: CASSIAGVGTDTQYF.

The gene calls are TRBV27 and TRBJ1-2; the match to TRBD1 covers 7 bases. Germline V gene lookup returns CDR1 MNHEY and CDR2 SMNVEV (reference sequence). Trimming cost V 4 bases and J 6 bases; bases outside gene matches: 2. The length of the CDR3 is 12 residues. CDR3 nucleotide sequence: TGTGCCAGCAGTTCCGGGACAGATGGCTACACCTTC. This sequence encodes CASSSGTDGYTF.

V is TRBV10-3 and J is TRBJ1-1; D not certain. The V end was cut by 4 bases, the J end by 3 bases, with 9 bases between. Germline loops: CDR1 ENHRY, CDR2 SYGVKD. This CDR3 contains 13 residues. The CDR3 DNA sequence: TGTGCCATCAGTGGATCGGGGTACACTGAAGCTTTCTTT. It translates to CAISGSGYTEAFF.

The CDR3 region is CASRGDRGYEQYF. DNA for the CDR3: TGTGCCAGCAGGGGGGACAGGGGGTACGAGCAGTACTTC. V is TRBV2 and J is TRBJ2-7, with TRBD1 identical over 11 bases. Germline trimming cut 6 bases from V and 4 bases from J; bases unmatched to any gene: 2. There are 13 residues in the CDR3. Looked up from germline, CDR1 is SNHLY and CDR2 is FYNNEI.

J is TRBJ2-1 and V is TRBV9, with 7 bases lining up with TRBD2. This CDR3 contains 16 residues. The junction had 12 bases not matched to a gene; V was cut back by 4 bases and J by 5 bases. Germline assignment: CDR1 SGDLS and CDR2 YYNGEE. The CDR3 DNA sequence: TGTGCCAGCAGCTCCTCTTTAACTAGCGACGACAATGAGCAGTTCTTC. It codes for CASSSSLTSDDNEQFF. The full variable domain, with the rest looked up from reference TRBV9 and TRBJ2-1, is DSGVTQTPKHLITATGQRVTLRCSPRSGDLSVYWYQQSLDQGLQFLIQYYNGEERAKGNILERFSAQQFPDLHSELNLSSLELGDSALYFCASSSSLTSDDNEQFFGPGTRLTVL.

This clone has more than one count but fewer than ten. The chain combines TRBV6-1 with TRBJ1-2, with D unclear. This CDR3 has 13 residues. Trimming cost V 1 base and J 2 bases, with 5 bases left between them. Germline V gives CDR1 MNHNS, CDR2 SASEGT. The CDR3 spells CASSEDSNYGYTF. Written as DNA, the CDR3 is TGTGCCAGCAGTGAAGACAGCAACTATGGCTACACCTTC.

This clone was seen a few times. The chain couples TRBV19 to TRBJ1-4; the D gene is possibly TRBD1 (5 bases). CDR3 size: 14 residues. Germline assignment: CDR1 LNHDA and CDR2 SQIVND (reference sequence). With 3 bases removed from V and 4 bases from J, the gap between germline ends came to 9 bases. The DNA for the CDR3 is TGTGCCAGTAGTATGCGTCAGGGTAATGAAAAACTGTTTTTT. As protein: CASSMRQGNEKLFF.

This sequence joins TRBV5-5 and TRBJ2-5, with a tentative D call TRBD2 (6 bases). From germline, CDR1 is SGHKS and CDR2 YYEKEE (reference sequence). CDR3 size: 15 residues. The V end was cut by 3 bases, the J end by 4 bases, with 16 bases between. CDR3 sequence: CASSSAVQGGETQYF. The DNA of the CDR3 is TGTGCCAGCAGCTCCGCCGTGCAGGGAGGAGAGACCCAGTACTTC.